Following are 20 T cell receptor beta chains from one sample sequenced in a study of T cell responses to AZD1222 COVID-19 vaccine. Assay used: immunoSEQ multiplex PCR; TCRdb lists only in-frame clones, some missing. The sample records roughly 80,000 clones, about nine tenths being singletons. The material was peripheral blood, obtained on day 0 of MenACWY control vaccination. The receptors were sampled from an adult in good health.

This rearrangement joins TRBV30 to TRBJ1-2; D perhaps matches TRBD1 (5 bases). The CDR3 consists of 13 residues. From germline, CDR1 is GTSNPN and CDR2 SVGIG (reference sequence). V lost 2 bases to trimming and J lost 2 bases, with 9 bases between them. The CDR3 nucleotides are TGTGCCTGGAGTCCGACAGAGAACTATGGCTACACCTTC. Its protein is CAWSPTENYGYTF.

This clone was counted between two and nine times. The chain employs TRBV6-6 and TRBJ1-2; D is unclear. Looked up from germline, CDR1 is MNHNY and CDR2 is SVGAGI (reference sequence). Trimming left V 8 bases short and J 5 bases short, with 9 bases between. The CDR3 length is 11 residues. The chain's CDR3 is CASGENYGYTF. In DNA form, the CDR3 reads TGTGCCAGCGGGGAGAATTATGGCTACACCTTC.

The chain is built from TRBV15 and TRBJ1-6; TRBD1 aligns across 8 bases. CDR3 size: 18 residues. Per the germline V gene, CDR1 is LNHNV and CDR2 is YYDKDF (reference sequence). V dropped 0 bases and J dropped 0; count of bases not matched to a gene: 4. CDR3 loop: CATSREGQGSSYNSPLHF. CDR3 bases: TGTGCCACCAGCAGAGAAGGACAGGGAAGCTCCTATAATTCACCCCTCCACTTT.

This sequence joins TRBV30 and TRBJ1-4; the match to TRBD1 covers 7 bases. J gave up 8 bases and V 1 base, and 7 bases lay outside the gene matches. The CDR3 is made up of 14 amino acids. Germline assignment: CDR1 GTSNPN and CDR2 SVGIG (reference sequence). CDR3: CAWSARGRGEKLFF. For the CDR3, the DNA is TGTGCCTGGAGTGCGAGGGGGCGAGGGGAAAAACTGTTTTTT. Full variable domain (missing parts from reference TRBV30 and TRBJ1-4): SQTIHQWPATLVQPVGSPLSLECTVEGTSNPNLYWYRQAAGRGLQLLFYSVGIGQISSEVPQNLSASRPQDRQFILSSKKLLLSDSGFYLCAWSARGRGEKLFFGSGTQLSVL.

The chain couples TRBV6-2 or TRBV6-3 to TRBJ1-5; 8 bases are a match to TRBD1. J gave up 1 base and V 6 bases, and 8 bases lay outside the gene matches. This CDR3 has 16 amino acids. The germline V gene encodes CDR1 MNHEY and CDR2 SVGEGT. The CDR3 reads CASSPQGARSNQPQHF. The CDR3, as DNA: TGTGCCAGCAGCCCCCAGGGGGCTAGGAGCAATCAGCCCCAGCATTTT.

The CDR3 nucleotides are TGTGCCTGGGGGCCCCGGGGAAACCAGCCCCAGCATTTT. It is translated as CAWGPRGNQPQHF. J is TRBJ1-5 and V is TRBV30; the D is unclear. This CDR3 is built from 13 residues. CDR1 is GTSNPN, CDR2 SVGIG, per germline (reference sequence). V lost 5 bases, J lost 7 bases, and 15 bases lay in between. Supplemented by reference TRBV30 and TRBJ1-5, the full variable domain reads SQTIHQWPATLVQPVGSPLSLECTVEGTSNPNLYWYRQAAGRGLQLLFYSVGIGQISSEVPQNLSASRPQDRQFILSSKKLLLSDSGFYLCAWGPRGNQPQHFGDGTRLSIL.

V usage is TRBV19 and J usage is TRBJ2-7; D uncertain. Trimming took off 8 bases at V and 1 base at J, with 15 bases between the two ends. The CDR3 covers 14 residues. The V gene's germline CDR1 is LNHDA and CDR2 SQIVND (reference sequence). The CDR3 protein is CASPPVLISYEQYF. CDR3 coding DNA: TGTGCCAGTCCTCCGGTCCTTATTTCCTACGAGCAGTACTTC.

The genes are TRBV19 and TRBJ2-3; D not resolved. The ends were cut back, 4 bases at V and 2 bases at J, with 16 bases in the middle. CDR1 is LNHDA, CDR2 SQIVND, per germline (reference sequence). The CDR3 is made up of 16 amino acids. In DNA, the CDR3 is TGTGCCAGTAGTACCTCAGCGCGGCGCCACACAGATACGCAGTATTTT. This gives the protein CASSTSARRHTDTQYF.

The chain employs TRBV9 and TRBJ2-1; 8 positions agree with TRBD2. The V gene end was trimmed by 4 bases and the J gene end by 6 bases; junction bases not matched to a gene: 12. CDR1 and CDR2 from the germline V gene are SGDLS and YYNGEE. The CDR3 spans 16 residues. In DNA form, the CDR3 reads TGTGCCAGCAGCCCCTTAGGGCCTAGCGGGTTCAATGAGCAGTTCTTC. It specifies CASSPLGPSGFNEQFF.

The table lists this clone with a few counts. In DNA form, the CDR3 reads TGTGCCAGCGAGAACAGGGGTTGGAGCACAGATACGCAGTATTTT. It encodes CASENRGWSTDTQYF. V is TRBV2 and J is TRBJ2-3, with 7 bases aligning to TRBD1. CDR1 SNHLY and CDR2 FYNNEI come from the germline V gene. This CDR3 has 15 amino acids. The V and J ends lost 8 bases and 0 bases, in that order; junction bases with no gene match: 8.

The rearrangement links TRBV4-1 to TRBJ2-1, with D perhaps being TRBD1 or TRBD2 (7 bases each). The ends were cut back, 8 bases at V and 0 bases at J, with 17 bases in the middle. CDR1 and CDR2 (germline): MGHRA, YSYEKL. The CDR3 spans 16 residues. The CDR3 loop is CASGRGRGPSYNEQFF. The CDR3 DNA is TGCGCCAGCGGCCGGGGGAGGGGGCCCTCCTACAATGAGCAGTTCTTC.

J is TRBJ2-1 and V is TRBV19; perhaps TRBD1 as D (6 bases). Trimming took off 5 bases at V and 2 bases at J, with 16 bases between the two ends. There are 16 residues in the CDR3. Germline V gene data show CDR1 as LNHDA and CDR2 as SQIVND (reference sequence). The CDR3 DNA reads TGTGCCAGTAGTGGCCCTAACAGGGTCCCCTACAATGAGCAGTTCTTC. Protein product: CASSGPNRVPYNEQFF.

The chain couples TRBV19 to TRBJ2-1, with TRBD1 as a possible D gene (7 bases). The CDR3 consists of 15 residues. Trimming cost V 2 bases and J 4 bases, with 12 bases left between them. Germline CDR1 LNHDA, CDR2 SQIVND (reference sequence). The CDR3 is CASSIPRGVYNEQFF. CDR3 sequence (DNA): TGTGCCAGTAGTATACCCAGGGGGGTGTACAATGAGCAGTTCTTC.

Points on this clone: The junction does not match germline at one end; this may be a read error. For the CDR3, the DNA is TGTGCCAGCAGCTTAGGACGGAACGAGGACTTC. Its protein product is CASSLGRNEDF. The chain has TRBV7-2 and TRBJ1-2; no clear D gene. Germline-derived CDR1 and CDR2 are SGHTA and FQGNSA. CDR3 length equals 11 residues.

The chain joins TRBV6-5 to TRBJ1-2, with a possible D match to TRBD1 (5 bases). V shed 6 bases and J shed 5 bases, with 16 bases lying between them. CDR3 size: 14 residues. From germline, CDR1 is MNHEY and CDR2 SVGAGI. The CDR3 reads CASRSHQGNYGYTF. In nucleotides, the CDR3 is TGTGCCAGCAGATCCCATCAGGGTAATTATGGCTACACCTTC.

This chain links TRBV18 with TRBJ1-5; no firm D call. Germline V gene data show CDR1 as KGHSH and CDR2 as LQKENI. The CDR3 is made up of 13 amino acids. Trimming removed 2 bases from V and 4 bases from J, with 6 bases in between. CDR3 in amino acids: CASSPGENQPQHF. The DNA of the CDR3 is TGTGCCAGCTCACCAGGGGAAAATCAGCCCCAGCATTTT.

The V call is TRBV5-1, the J call TRBJ2-3; 8 bases line up with TRBD1. J was trimmed by 3 bases and V by 6 bases; bases with no gene match: 6. The CDR3 totals 14 residues. CDR1 SGHRS and CDR2 YFSETQ come from the germline V gene. The CDR3: CASNSGGPTDTQYF. CDR3 sequence (DNA): TGCGCCAGCAACTCAGGGGGCCCGACAGATACGCAGTATTTT.

V is TRBV28 and J is TRBJ1-3, with D perhaps TRBD1 (5 bases). Germline V gene sequence: CDR1 MDHEN, CDR2 SYDVKM. The ends were cut back, 3 bases at V and 4 bases at J, with 10 bases in the middle. The CDR3 is 14 amino acids. CDR3 in DNA: TGTGCCAGCAGTTTCAGGGTAGCAGGAAACACCATATATTTT. Residues: CASSFRVAGNTIYF.

The chain carries TRBV7-9 and TRBJ1-2; no firm D call. Trimming shortened V by 5 bases and J by 4 bases, and 20 bases separated the two germline ends. Germline-derived CDR1 and CDR2 are SEHNR and FQNEAQ (reference sequence). CDR3 length equals 16 residues. The CDR3 reads CASSTPAGNPGYGYTF. CDR3 bases: TGTGCCAGCAGCACACCAGCAGGTAACCCTGGCTATGGCTACACCTTC.

This rearrangement joins TRBV9 to TRBJ2-1; D is possibly TRBD2 (6 bases). Trimming took off 3 bases at V and 4 bases at J, with 8 bases between the two ends. This CDR3 has 13 residues. CDR1 is SGDLS and CDR2 is YYNGEE in the germline V gene. The CDR3 nucleotides are TGTGCCAGCAGCGCTGGGACTTACAATGAGCAGTTCTTC. Encoded protein: CASSAGTYNEQFF.